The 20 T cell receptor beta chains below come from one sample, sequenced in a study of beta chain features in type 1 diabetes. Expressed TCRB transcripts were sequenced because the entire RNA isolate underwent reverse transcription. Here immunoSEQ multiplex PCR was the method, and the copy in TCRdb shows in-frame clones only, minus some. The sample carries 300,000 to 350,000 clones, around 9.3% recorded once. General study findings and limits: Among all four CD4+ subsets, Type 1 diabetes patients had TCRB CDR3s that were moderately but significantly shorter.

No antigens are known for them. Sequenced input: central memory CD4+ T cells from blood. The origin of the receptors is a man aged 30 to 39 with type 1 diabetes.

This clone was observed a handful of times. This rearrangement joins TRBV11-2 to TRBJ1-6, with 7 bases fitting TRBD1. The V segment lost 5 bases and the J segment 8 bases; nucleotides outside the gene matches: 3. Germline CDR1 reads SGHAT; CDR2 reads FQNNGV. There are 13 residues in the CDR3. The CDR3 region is CASSQDRDSPLHF. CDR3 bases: TGTGCCAGCAGCCAAGACAGGGATTCACCCCTCCACTTT.

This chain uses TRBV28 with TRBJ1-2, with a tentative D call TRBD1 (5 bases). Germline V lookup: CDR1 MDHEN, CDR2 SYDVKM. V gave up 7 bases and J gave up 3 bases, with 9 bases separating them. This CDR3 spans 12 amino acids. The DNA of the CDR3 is TGTGCCAGCAATACAGGTCACTATGGCTACACCTTC. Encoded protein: CASNTGHYGYTF.

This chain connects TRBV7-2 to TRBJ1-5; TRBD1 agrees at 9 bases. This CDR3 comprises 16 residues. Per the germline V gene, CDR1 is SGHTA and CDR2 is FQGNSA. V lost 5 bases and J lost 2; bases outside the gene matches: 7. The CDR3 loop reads CASSLTGGAGNQPQHF. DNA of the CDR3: TGTGCCAGCAGCCTTACAGGGGGCGCCGGCAATCAGCCCCAGCATTTT.

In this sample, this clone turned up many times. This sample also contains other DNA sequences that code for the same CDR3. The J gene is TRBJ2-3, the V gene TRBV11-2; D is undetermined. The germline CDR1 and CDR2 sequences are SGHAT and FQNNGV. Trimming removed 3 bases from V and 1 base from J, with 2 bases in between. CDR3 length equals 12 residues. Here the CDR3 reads CASSLGTDTQYF. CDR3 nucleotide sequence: TGTGCCAGCAGCTTGGGCACAGATACGCAGTATTTT.

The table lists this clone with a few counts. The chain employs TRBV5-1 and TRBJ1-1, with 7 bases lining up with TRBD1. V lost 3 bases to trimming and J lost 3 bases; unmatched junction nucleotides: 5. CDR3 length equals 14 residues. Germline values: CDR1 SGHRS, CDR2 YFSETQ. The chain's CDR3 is CASSSGQHYTEAFF. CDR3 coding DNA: TGCGCCAGCAGCTCGGGACAGCACTACACTGAAGCTTTCTTT. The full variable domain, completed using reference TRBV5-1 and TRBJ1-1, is KAGVTQTPRYLIKTRGQQVTLSCSPISGHRSVSWYQQTPGQGLQFLFEYFSETQRNKGNFPGRFSGRQFSNSRSEMNVSTLELGDSALYLCASSSGQHYTEAFFGQGTRLTVV.

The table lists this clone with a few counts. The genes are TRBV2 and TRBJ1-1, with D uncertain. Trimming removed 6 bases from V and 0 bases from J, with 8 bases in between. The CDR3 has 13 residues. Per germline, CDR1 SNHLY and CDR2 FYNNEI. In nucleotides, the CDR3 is TGTGCCAGCAGGACGACGGTGAACACTGAAGCTTTCTTT. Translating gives CASRTTVNTEAFF.

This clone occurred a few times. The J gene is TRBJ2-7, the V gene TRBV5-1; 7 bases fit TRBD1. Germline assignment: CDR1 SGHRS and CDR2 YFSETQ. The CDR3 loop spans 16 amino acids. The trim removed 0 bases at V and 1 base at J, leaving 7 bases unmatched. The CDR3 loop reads CASSLVGRDSSYEQYF. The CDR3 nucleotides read TGCGCCAGCAGCTTGGTTGGCCGGGACAGTTCCTACGAGCAGTACTTC.

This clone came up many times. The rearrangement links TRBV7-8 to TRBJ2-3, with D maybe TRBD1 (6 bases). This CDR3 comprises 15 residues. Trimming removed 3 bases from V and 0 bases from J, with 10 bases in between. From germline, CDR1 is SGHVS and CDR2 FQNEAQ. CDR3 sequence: CASSFGQISTDTQYF. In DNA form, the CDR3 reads TGTGCCAGCAGCTTCGGACAGATTAGCACAGATACGCAGTATTTT.

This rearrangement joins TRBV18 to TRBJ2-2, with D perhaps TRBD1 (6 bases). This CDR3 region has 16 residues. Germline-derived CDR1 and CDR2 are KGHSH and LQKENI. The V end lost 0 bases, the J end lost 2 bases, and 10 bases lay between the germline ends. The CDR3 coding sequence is TGTGCCAGCTCACCACCGGCAGGGGCTAACACCGGGGAGCTGTTTTTT. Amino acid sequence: CASSPPAGANTGELFF.

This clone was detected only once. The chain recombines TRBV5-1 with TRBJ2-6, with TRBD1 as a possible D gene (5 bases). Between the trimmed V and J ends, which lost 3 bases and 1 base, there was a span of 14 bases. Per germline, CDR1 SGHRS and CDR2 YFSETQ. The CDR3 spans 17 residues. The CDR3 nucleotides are TGCGCCAGCAGCTCGACAGCCCGCCCTTCTGGGGCCAACGTCCTGACTTTC. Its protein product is CASSSTARPSGANVLTF.

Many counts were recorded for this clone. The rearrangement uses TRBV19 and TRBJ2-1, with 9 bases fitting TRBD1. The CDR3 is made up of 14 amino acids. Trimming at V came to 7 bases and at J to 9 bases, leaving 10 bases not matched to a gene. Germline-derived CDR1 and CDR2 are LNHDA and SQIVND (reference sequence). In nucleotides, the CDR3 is TGTGCCAGTACCTCCGGGACAGGGTTTAGTGAGCAGTTCTTC. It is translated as CASTSGTGFSEQFF.

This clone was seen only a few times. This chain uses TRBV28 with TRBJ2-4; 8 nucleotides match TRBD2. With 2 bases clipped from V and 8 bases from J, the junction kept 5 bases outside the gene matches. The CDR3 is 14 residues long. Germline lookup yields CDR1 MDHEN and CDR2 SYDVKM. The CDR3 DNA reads TGTGCCAGCAGTTTAGCGGGGGGAGGAGACATTCAGTACTTC. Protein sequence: CASSLAGGGDIQYF.

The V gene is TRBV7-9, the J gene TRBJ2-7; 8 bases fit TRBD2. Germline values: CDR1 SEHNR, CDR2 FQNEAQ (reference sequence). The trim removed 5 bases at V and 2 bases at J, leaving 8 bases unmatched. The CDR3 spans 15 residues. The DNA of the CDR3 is TGTGCCAGCAGCCACGGGAGGGGGGGACCCTACGAGCAGTACTTC. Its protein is CASSHGRGGPYEQYF.

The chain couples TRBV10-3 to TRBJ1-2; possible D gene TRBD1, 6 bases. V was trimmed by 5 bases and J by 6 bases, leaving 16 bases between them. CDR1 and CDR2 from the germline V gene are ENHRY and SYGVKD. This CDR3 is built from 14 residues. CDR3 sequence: CAISPSGALHGYTF. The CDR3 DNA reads TGTGCCATCAGTCCTTCGGGGGCTCTCCATGGCTACACCTTC.

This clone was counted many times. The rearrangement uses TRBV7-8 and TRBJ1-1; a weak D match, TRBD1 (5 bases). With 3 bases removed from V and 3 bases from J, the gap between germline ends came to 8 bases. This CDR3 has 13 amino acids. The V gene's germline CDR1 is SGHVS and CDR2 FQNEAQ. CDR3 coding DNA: TGTGCCAGCAGCTTGATAGGGGACACTGAAGCTTTCTTT. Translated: CASSLIGDTEAFF. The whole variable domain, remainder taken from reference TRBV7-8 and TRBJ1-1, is GAGVSQSPRYKVAKRGQDVALRCDPISGHVSLFWYQQALGQGPEFLTYFQNEAQLDKSGLPSDRFFAERPEGSVSTLKIQRTQQEDSAVYLCASSLIGDTEAFFGQGTRLTVV.

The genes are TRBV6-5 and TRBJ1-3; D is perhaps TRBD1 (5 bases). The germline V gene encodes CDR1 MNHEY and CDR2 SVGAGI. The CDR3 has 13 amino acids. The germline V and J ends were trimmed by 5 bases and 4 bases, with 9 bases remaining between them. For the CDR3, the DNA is TGTGCCAGCAGTGACTACAGGGGAAACACCATATATTTT. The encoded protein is CASSDYRGNTIYF.

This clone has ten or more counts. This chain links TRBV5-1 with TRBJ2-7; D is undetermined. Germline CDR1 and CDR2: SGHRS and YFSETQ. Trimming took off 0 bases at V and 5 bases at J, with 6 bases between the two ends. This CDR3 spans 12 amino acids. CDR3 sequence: CASSLEAHEQYF. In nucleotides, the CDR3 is TGCGCCAGCAGCTTGGAGGCACACGAGCAGTACTTC.

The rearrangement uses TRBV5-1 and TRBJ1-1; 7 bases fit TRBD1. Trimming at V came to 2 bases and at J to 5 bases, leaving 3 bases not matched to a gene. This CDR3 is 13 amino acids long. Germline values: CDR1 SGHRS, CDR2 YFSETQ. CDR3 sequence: CASSFTGETEAFF. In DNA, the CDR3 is TGCGCCAGCAGCTTCACAGGGGAGACTGAAGCTTTCTTT.

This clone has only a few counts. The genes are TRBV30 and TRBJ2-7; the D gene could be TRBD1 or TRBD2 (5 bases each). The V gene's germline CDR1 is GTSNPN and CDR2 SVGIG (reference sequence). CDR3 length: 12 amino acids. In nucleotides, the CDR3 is TGTGCGTCGACCGGGACGGCCTACGAGCAGTACTTC. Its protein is CASTGTAYEQYF. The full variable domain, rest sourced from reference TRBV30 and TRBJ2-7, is SQTIHQWPATLVQPVGSPLSLECTVEGTSNPNLYWYRQAAGRGLQLLFYSVGIGQISSEVPQNLSASRPQDRQFILSSKKLLLSDSGFYLCASTGTAYEQYFGPGTRLTVT.

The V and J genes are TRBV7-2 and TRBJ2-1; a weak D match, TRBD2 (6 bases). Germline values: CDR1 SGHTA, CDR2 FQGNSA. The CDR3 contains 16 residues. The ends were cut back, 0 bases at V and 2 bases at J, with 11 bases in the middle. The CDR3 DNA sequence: TGTGCCAGCAGCTTAGCTCTGGCGGGGCCCTACAATGAGCAGTTCTTC. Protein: CASSLALAGPYNEQFF.